These 23 T cell receptor beta chains were sequenced from one sample in a study of blood T cell repertoires in COVID-19. Data came from immunoSEQ multiplex PCR; TCRdb stores just in-frame clones and leaves some out. The data hold approximately 490,000 clones, with approximately 91% observed a single time. The sample taken for sequencing was PBMCs or T cells enriched from blood (not recorded which). The receptor source for this set is a woman aged 55-69 years who had recovered from COVID-19.

The chain carries TRBV18 and TRBJ2-7, with 9 bases lining up with TRBD1. Germline V gene data show CDR1 as KGHSH and CDR2 as LQKENI. This CDR3 has 15 amino acids. Trimming took 3 bases from V and 5 from J; bases not matched to a gene: 8. The DNA for the CDR3 is TGTGCCAGCTCACCTCCCGGGACAGGGAGGCACGAGCAGTACTTC. It specifies CASSPPGTGRHEQYF.

The chain employs TRBV15 and TRBJ1-4; D may be TRBD1 (6 bases). V was cut by 8 bases and J by 4 bases, with 14 bases left in between. The CDR3 consists of 14 residues. Germline-derived CDR1 and CDR2 are LNHNV and YYDKDF (reference sequence). DNA for the CDR3: TGTGCCACCGGTTCTCAGGGGAGTAATGAAAAACTGTTTTTT. Its protein product is CATGSQGSNEKLFF.

This chain uses TRBV14 with TRBJ1-1; weak D call: TRBD1 (6 bases). The V end was cut by 8 bases, the J end by 0 bases, with 16 bases between. This CDR3 is 15 amino acids long. CDR1 and CDR2 (germline): SGHDN, FVKESK. CDR3 in DNA: TGTGCCAGCCAACGGACAGCCCTCATGAACACTGAAGCTTTCTTT. Translating it yields CASQRTALMNTEAFF.

The chain carries TRBV5-4 and TRBJ2-1, with TRBD1 as a possible D gene (6 bases). CDR1 is SGHNT and CDR2 is YYREEE in the germline V gene (reference sequence). Trimming shortened V by 0 bases and J by 7 bases, and 11 bases separated the two germline ends. The length of the CDR3 is 14 residues. The CDR3 loop is CASSLGGPTNEQFF. CDR3 nucleotide sequence: TGTGCCAGCAGCTTGGGGGGGCCTACAAATGAGCAGTTCTTC.

The chain recombines TRBV28 with TRBJ2-2; 10 positions agree with TRBD1. This CDR3 is 15 amino acids long. The V and J ends lost 8 bases and 4 bases, in that order; junction bases with no gene match: 7. Germline CDR1 is MDHEN and CDR2 is SYDVKM. CDR3 protein: CASGLDRGPTGELFF. CDR3 nucleotide sequence: TGTGCCAGCGGCCTCGACAGGGGGCCCACCGGGGAGCTGTTTTTT.

V and J are TRBV5-6 and TRBJ1-5; 7 bases match TRBD1. Losses at the gene ends were 3 bases for V and 2 bases for J; bases not matched to a gene: 5. CDR3 length equals 15 residues. Germline CDR1 reads SGHDT; CDR2 reads YYEEEE. The CDR3 DNA sequence: TGTGCCAGCAGCTCGGCAACAGGGGGCAATCAGCCCCAGCATTTT. Its protein product is CASSSATGGNQPQHF.

A note on this clone: The same CDR3 arises from other DNA sequences in this sample as well. This chain connects TRBV30 to TRBJ1-1; D perhaps matches TRBD1 (6 bases). V lost 4 bases and J lost 4, with 13 bases in between. CDR3 length: 13 amino acids. Looked up from germline, CDR1 is GTSNPN and CDR2 is SVGIG (reference sequence). This CDR3 reads CAWTRQVGTEAFF. The CDR3 DNA reads TGTGCCTGGACCCGACAGGTGGGCACTGAAGCTTTCTTT. Using reference TRBV30 and TRBJ1-1 for the parts outside the CDR3, the full variable domain is SQTIHQWPATLVQPVGSPLSLECTVEGTSNPNLYWYRQAAGRGLQLLFYSVGIGQISSEVPQNLSASRPQDRQFILSSKKLLLSDSGFYLCAWTRQVGTEAFFGQGTRLTVV.

This clone was detected only once. V gene TRBV10-3 combines with J gene TRBJ2-3; D gene uncertain. V dropped 4 bases and J dropped 0 bases, with 11 bases sitting between them. The CDR3 extends over 15 amino acids. CDR1 and CDR2 from the germline V gene are ENHRY and SYGVKD. CDR3 DNA: TGTGCCATCAGTGCAAACAGTACTAGCACAGATACGCAGTATTTT. Translated: CAISANSTSTDTQYF.

V is TRBV5-1 and J is TRBJ2-1; 10 bases align to TRBD1. Looked up from germline, CDR1 is SGHRS and CDR2 is YFSETQ. The CDR3 covers 17 residues. With 0 bases clipped from V and 1 base from J, the junction kept 4 bases outside the gene matches. The CDR3: CASSLGRQGASYNEQFF. The CDR3 coding sequence is TGCGCCAGCAGCTTGGGGAGACAGGGGGCTTCCTACAATGAGCAGTTCTTC.

This clone showed up just once. The chain has TRBV15 and TRBJ2-2; 14 positions match TRBD2. J lost 5 bases, V lost 5 bases, and 4 bases had no gene match. CDR3 length equals 16 residues. Germline values: CDR1 LNHNV, CDR2 YYDKDF (reference sequence). CDR3 bases: TGTGCCACCAGCGGGGGACTAGCGGGGGTTACCGGGGAGCTGTTTTTT. It encodes CATSGGLAGVTGELFF.

The chain uses TRBV27 and TRBJ1-2, with 7 bases fitting TRBD1. CDR1 is MNHEY, CDR2 SMNVEV, per germline (reference sequence). The CDR3 extends over 14 amino acids. Trimming took 6 bases from V and 4 from J; bases not matched to a gene: 8. CDR3 amino acids: CASRRDRDSYGYTF. The CDR3, as DNA: TGTGCCAGCAGAAGAGACCGGGACAGCTATGGCTACACCTTC.

This chain uses TRBV11-2 with TRBJ2-6, with a weak D call TRBD1 (6 bases). The CDR3 covers 18 residues. The ends were cut back, 0 bases at V and 0 bases at J, with 12 bases in the middle. Germline V gene data show CDR1 as SGHAT and CDR2 as FQNNGV. CDR3 amino acids: CASSLDPQGPSGANVLTF. The DNA of the CDR3 is TGTGCCAGCAGCTTAGACCCACAGGGTCCCTCTGGGGCCAACGTCCTGACTTTC.

The chain employs TRBV7-9 and TRBJ1-1; TRBD1 aligns across 7 bases. The CDR3 has 13 amino acids. The V gene end was trimmed by 3 bases and the J gene end by 6 bases; junction bases not matched to a gene: 4. Germline CDR1 SEHNR, CDR2 FQNEAQ (reference sequence). The DNA of the CDR3 is TGTGCCAGCAGCTTCGGACAGGCCTCTGAAGCTTTCTTT. It yields the protein CASSFGQASEAFF.

The rearrangement joins TRBV29-1 to TRBJ2-3, with 8 bases fitting TRBD2. Germline values: CDR1 SQVTM, CDR2 ANQGSEA. V lost 7 bases, J lost 0 bases, and 9 bases stayed unmatched. This CDR3 spans 15 amino acids. CDR3 protein: CSAGGPGVSTDTQYF. CDR3 nucleotides: TGCAGCGCGGGGGGGCCGGGTGTTAGCACAGATACGCAGTATTTT.

The chain employs TRBV5-1 and TRBJ1-1, with 7 bases fitting TRBD1. CDR1 is SGHRS, CDR2 YFSETQ, per germline. J lost 0 bases, V lost 6 bases, and 8 bases had no gene match. The CDR3 sequence is 15 residues long. DNA of the CDR3: TGCGCCAGCACCCCCCGAGGGGGCCTGAACACTGAAGCTTTCTTT. Translating it yields CASTPRGGLNTEAFF. The variable domain in full, completed from reference TRBV5-1 and TRBJ1-1, reads KAGVTQTPRYLIKTRGQQVTLSCSPISGHRSVSWYQQTPGQGLQFLFEYFSETQRNKGNFPGRFSGRQFSNSRSEMNVSTLELGDSALYLCASTPRGGLNTEAFFGQGTRLTVV.

The chain links TRBV9 to TRBJ2-1; 9 bases line up with TRBD2. Per the germline V gene, CDR1 is SGDLS and CDR2 is YYNGEE. CDR3 length equals 17 residues. The V gene end was trimmed by 0 bases and the J gene end by 2 bases; junction bases not matched to a gene: 6. CDR3 in amino acids: CASSVEGTSSAYNEQFF. The CDR3 DNA sequence: TGTGCCAGCAGCGTAGAAGGGACTAGCTCTGCCTACAATGAGCAGTTCTTC.

There are a few counts of this clone. This chain joins TRBV30 and TRBJ1-1; D ambiguous. Trimming left V 7 bases short and J 2 bases short, with 14 bases between. The CDR3 is 13 residues long. Germline V gene data show CDR1 as GTSNPN and CDR2 as SVGIG (reference sequence). The CDR3 sequence is CALGAEGNTEAFF. DNA for the CDR3: TGTGCCTTGGGCGCCGAGGGCAACACTGAAGCTTTCTTT.

The chain carries TRBV3-1 (or the pseudogene TRBV3-2) and TRBJ2-1, with a weak D call TRBD2 (6 bases). The CDR3 runs 14 residues. The germline V gene has CDR1 LGHDT and CDR2 YNNKEL (reference sequence). V was trimmed by 0 bases and J by 4 bases, leaving 7 bases between them. The CDR3 DNA reads TGTGCCAGCAGCCAAGAGGGACTGTACAATGAGCAGTTCTTC. Its translation: CASSQEGLYNEQFF.

This sequence joins TRBV6-5 and TRBJ2-7, with D possibly being TRBD1 (5 bases). This CDR3 spans 15 amino acids. Trimming removed 6 bases at V and 3 bases at J, with 18 bases between. Looked up from germline, CDR1 is MNHEY and CDR2 is SVGAGI. The CDR3 loop reads CASSSLQGGDYEQYF. In DNA form, the CDR3 reads TGTGCCAGCAGCTCCCTCCAGGGTGGGGACTACGAGCAGTACTTC.

This clone appeared a few times. This chain joins TRBV19 and TRBJ1-2, with 10 nucleotides matching TRBD1. The CDR3 is made up of 14 amino acids. V shed 5 bases, J shed 8 bases, and the junction held 8 bases outside the gene matches. Germline V gene sequence: CDR1 LNHDA, CDR2 SQIVND (reference sequence). The CDR3 nucleotides are TGTGCCAGTAGTGCCGACAGGGGGCAGGCGGGCTACACCTTC. It encodes CASSADRGQAGYTF.

This clone was observed once. The V gene is TRBV5-1, the J gene TRBJ1-5, with D tentatively TRBD1 (5 bases). CDR3 length equals 15 residues. The V gene's germline CDR1 is SGHRS and CDR2 YFSETQ. Trimming took off 1 base at V and 0 bases at J, with 8 bases between the two ends. The CDR3 loop reads CASSLWGGSNQPQHF. The CDR3 DNA reads as TGCGCCAGCAGCTTGTGGGGGGGTAGCAATCAGCCCCAGCATTTT. The variable domain in full, completed from reference TRBV5-1 and TRBJ1-5, reads KAGVTQTPRYLIKTRGQQVTLSCSPISGHRSVSWYQQTPGQGLQFLFEYFSETQRNKGNFPGRFSGRQFSNSRSEMNVSTLELGDSALYLCASSLWGGSNQPQHFGDGTRLSIL.

The chain employs TRBV6-6 and TRBJ2-7, with TRBD2 identical over 13 bases. The germline gives CDR1 MNHNY, CDR2 SVGAGI (reference sequence). V lost 2 bases to trimming and J lost 12 bases; unmatched junction nucleotides: 13. The CDR3 totals 16 residues. The CDR3 DNA sequence: TGTGCCAGCAGTTACACGCTACTAGCGGGGGGGCAGGTAATGTACGTC. Amino acids: CASSYTLLAGGQVMYV.

The V call is TRBV5-4, the J call TRBJ2-7, with 15 bases fitting TRBD2. Germline V lookup: CDR1 SGHNT, CDR2 YYREEE (reference sequence). Trimming removed 2 bases from V and 7 bases from J; junction bases left unmatched: 4. The CDR3 is made up of 15 amino acids. CDR3 amino acids: CASSLPGLAGGEQYF. In DNA, the CDR3 is TGTGCCAGCAGCTTACCCGGACTAGCGGGGGGGGAGCAGTACTTC.